The source of this TCR beta chain is a study of cytomegalovirus exposure and HLA in healthy donors. The study's findings and limits: The study designated about 180 TCR beta chains cytomegalovirus-associated.

The study ran its PCR with 60 Vbeta and 13 Jbeta primers. Measured with immunoSEQ multiplex PCR; TCRdb has only the in-frame clones, and not every one. This sample yields about 43,000 clones, of which roughly 60% are seen a single time; more than 8.5% belongs to the top ten. Between the trimmed V and J ends, which lost 0 bases and 6 bases, there was a span of 16 bases. Germline V gene lookup returns CDR1 SSHAT and CDR2 FNYEAQ (reference sequence). The CDR3 is made up of 16 amino acids. Every donor was a healthy person donating bone marrow. This clone was recorded a few times. As yet, its antigen is unknown.

The specimen sequenced was PBMCs. The rearrangement joins TRBV7-7 to TRBJ2-3, with D perhaps matching TRBD2 (6 bases). The source is a human donor in good health. As DNA, the CDR3 is TGTGCCAGCAGCTTAGCCCCGCCGGCGGAGGGCGATACGCAGTATTTT. Residues: CASSLAPPAEGDTQYF.